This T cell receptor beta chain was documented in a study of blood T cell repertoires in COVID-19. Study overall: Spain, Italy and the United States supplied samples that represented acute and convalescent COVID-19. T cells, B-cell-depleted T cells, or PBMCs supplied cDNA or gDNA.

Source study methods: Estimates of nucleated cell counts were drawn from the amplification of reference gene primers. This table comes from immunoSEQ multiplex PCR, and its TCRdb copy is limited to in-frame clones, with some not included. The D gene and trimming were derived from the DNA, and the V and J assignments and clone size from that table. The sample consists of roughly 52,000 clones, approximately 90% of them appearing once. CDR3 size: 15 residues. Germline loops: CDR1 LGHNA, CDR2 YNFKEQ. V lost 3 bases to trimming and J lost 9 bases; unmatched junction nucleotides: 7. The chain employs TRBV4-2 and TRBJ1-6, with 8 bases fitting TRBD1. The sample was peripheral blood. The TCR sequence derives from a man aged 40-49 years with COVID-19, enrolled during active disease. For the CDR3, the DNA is TGTGCCAGCAGCCAGAGACAGGGGAATGGTTCACCCCTCCACTTT. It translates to CASSQRQGNGSPLHF.